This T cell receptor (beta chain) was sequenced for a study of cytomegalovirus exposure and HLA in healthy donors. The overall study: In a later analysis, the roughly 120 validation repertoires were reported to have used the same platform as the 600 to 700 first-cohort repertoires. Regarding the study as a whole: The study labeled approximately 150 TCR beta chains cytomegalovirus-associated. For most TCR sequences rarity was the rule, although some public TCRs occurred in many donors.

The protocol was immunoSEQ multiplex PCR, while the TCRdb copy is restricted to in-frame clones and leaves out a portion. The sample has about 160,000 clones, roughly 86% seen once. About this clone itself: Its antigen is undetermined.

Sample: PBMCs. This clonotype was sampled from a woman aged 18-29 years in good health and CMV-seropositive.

CDR3 DNA: TGTGCCAGCAGCGTAGTAGGTAGCGGGAGGATCAATGAGCAGTTCTTC. This sequence encodes CASSVVGSGRINEQFF. This rearrangement joins TRBV9 to TRBJ2-1; 10 positions match TRBD2. CDR1 and CDR2 (germline): SGDLS, YYNGEE. This CDR3 is 16 amino acids long. The V gene end was trimmed by 0 bases and the J gene end by 6 bases; junction bases not matched to a gene: 6.